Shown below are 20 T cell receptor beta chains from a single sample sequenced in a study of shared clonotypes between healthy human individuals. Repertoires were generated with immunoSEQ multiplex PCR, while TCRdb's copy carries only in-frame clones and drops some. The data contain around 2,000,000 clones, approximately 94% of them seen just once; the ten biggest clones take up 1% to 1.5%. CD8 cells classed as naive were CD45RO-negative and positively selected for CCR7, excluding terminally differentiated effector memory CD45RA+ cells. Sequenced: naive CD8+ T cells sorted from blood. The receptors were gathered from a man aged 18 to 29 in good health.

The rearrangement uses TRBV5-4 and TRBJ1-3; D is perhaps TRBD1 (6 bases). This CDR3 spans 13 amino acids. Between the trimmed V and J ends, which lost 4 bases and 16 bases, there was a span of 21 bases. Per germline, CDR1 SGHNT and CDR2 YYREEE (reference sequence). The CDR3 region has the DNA TGTGCCAGCAGCCCTCTTGGGGGCCCTCAGGAGTATTTT. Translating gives CASSPLGGPQEYF.

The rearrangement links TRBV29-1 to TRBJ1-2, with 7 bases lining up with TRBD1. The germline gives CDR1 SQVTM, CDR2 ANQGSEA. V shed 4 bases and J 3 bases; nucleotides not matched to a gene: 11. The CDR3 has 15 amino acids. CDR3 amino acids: CSVVGGQSPHYGYTF. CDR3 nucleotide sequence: TGCAGCGTTGTTGGGGGACAGAGTCCCCACTATGGCTACACCTTC.

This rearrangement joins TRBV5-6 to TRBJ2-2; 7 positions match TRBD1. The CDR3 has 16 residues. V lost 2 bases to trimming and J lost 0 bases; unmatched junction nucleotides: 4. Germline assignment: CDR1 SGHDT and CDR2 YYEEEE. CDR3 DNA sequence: TGTGCCAGCAGCTTCTGGGACAGTTCGAACACCGGGGAGCTGTTTTTT. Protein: CASSFWDSSNTGELFF. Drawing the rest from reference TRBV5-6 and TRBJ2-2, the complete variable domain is DAGVTQSPTHLIKTRGQQVTLRCSPKSGHDTVSWYQQALGQGPQFIFQYYEEEERQRGNFPDRFSGHQFPNYSSELNVNALLLGDSALYLCASSFWDSSNTGELFFGEGSRLTVL.

The CDR3 region has the DNA TGTGCCAGTAGTATAGATATTCAGAGTCTGGGATACGAGCAGTACTTC. It codes for CASSIDIQSLGYEQYF. The rearrangement joins TRBV19 to TRBJ2-7, with unresolved D. With 0 bases removed from V and 4 bases from J, the gap between germline ends came to 16 bases. The CDR3 has 16 residues. CDR1 is LNHDA and CDR2 is SQIVND in the germline V gene (reference sequence).

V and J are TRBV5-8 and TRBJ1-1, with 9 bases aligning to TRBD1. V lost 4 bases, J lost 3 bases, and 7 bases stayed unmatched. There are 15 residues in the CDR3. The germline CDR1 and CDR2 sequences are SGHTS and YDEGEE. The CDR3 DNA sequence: TGTGCCAGCAGCCCGGGACAGGGTCGGGACACTGAAGCTTTCTTT. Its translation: CASSPGQGRDTEAFF.

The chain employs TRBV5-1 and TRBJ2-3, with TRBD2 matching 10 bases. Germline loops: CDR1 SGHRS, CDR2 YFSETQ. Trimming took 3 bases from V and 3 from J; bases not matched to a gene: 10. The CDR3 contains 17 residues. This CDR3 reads CASSSTLAGVPTDTQYF. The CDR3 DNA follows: TGCGCCAGCAGCTCAACCCTAGCGGGGGTACCAACAGATACGCAGTATTTT.

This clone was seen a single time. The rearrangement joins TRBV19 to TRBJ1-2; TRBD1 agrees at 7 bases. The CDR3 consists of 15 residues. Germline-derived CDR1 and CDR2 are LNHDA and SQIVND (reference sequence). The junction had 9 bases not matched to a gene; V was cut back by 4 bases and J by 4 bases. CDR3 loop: CASSTDREGFYGYTF. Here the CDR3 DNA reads TGTGCCAGTAGTACCGACAGGGAAGGCTTCTATGGCTACACCTTC. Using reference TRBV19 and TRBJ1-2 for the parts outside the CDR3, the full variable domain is DGGITQSPKYLFRKEGQNVTLSCEQNLNHDAMYWYRQDPGQGLRLIYYSQIVNDFQKGDIAEGYSVSREKKESFPLTVTSAQKNPTAFYLCASSTDREGFYGYTFGSGTRLTVV.

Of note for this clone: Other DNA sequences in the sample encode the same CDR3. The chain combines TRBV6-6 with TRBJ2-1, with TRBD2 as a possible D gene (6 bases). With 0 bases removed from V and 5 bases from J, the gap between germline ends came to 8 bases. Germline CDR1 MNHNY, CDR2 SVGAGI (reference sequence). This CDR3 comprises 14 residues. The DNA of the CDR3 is TGTGCCAGCAGTTACTCGGAGGGCCACAATGAGCAGTTCTTC. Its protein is CASSYSEGHNEQFF.

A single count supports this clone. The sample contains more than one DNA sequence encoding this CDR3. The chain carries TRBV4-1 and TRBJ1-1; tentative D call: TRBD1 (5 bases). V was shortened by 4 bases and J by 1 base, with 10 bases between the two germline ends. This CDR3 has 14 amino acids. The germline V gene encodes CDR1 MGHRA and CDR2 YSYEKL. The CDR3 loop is CASSPGPTNTEAFF. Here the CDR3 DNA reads TGCGCCAGCAGCCCGGGACCCACGAACACTGAAGCTTTCTTT.

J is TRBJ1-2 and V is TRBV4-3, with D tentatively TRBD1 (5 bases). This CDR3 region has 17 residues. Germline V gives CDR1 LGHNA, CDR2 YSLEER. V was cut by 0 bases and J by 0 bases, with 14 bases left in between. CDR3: CASSQDPRDGTNYGYTF. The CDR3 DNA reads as TGCGCCAGCAGCCAAGATCCCCGGGACGGAACTAACTATGGCTACACCTTC.

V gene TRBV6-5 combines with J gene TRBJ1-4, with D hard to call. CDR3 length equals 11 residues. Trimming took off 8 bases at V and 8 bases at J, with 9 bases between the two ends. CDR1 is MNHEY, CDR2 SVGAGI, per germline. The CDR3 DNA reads TGTGCCAGCCGGGGAGGAGAAAAACTGTTTTTT. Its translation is CASRGGEKLFF.

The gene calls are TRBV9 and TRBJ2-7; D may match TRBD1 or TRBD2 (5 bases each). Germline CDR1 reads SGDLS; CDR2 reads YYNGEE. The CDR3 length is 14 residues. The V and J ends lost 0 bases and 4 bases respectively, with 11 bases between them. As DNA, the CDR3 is TGTGCCAGCAGCGTAGGGGACGTAGGTTACGAGCAGTACTTC. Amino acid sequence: CASSVGDVGYEQYF.

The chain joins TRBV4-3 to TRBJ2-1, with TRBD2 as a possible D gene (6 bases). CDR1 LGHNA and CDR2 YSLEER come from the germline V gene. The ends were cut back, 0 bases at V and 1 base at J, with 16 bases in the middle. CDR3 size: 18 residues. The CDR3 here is CASSQDGSGEGSYNEQFF. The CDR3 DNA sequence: TGCGCCAGCAGCCAAGATGGGTCGGGGGAAGGGTCCTACAATGAGCAGTTCTTC.

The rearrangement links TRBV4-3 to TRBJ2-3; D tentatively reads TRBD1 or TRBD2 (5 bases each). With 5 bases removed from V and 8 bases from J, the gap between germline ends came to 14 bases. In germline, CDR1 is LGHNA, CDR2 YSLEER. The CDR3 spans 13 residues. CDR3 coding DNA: TGCGCCAGCAGCGAGACTCGTGGGGGTACGCAGTATTTT. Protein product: CASSETRGGTQYF.

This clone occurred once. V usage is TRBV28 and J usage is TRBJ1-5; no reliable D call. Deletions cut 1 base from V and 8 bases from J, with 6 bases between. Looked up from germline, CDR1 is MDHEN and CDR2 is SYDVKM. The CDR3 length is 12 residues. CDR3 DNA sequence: TGTGCCAGCAGTTTATCTTTGGAGCCCCAGCATTTT. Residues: CASSLSLEPQHF.

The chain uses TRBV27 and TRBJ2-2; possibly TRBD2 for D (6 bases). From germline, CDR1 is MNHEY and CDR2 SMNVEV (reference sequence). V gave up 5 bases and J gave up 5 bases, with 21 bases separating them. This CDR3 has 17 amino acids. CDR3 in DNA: TGTGCCAGCAGTCCTCCCGCCCGGGGGTCCGTAACCGGGGAGCTGTTTTTT. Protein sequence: CASSPPARGSVTGELFF.

CDR3: CASSGRPTPYEQYF. The CDR3 DNA follows: TGTGCCAGCAGCGGCCGCCCGACTCCCTACGAGCAGTACTTC. This chain connects TRBV7-2 to TRBJ2-7; D uncertain. CDR1 and CDR2 (germline): SGHTA, FQGNSA. Deletions cut 5 bases from V and 2 bases from J, with 13 bases between. This CDR3 is built from 14 residues.

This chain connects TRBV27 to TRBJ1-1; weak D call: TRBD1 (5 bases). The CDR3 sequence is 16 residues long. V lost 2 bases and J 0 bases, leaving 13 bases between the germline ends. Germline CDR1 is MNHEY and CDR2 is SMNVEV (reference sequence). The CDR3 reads CASSLGGGPMNTEAFF. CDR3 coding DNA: TGTGCCAGCAGTTTAGGGGGAGGGCCGATGAACACTGAAGCTTTCTTT.

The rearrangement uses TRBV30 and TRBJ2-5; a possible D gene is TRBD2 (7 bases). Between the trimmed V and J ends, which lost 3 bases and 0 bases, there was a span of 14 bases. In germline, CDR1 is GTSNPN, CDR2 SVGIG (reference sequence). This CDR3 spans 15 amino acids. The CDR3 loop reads CAWSGGLAHQETQYF. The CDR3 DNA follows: TGTGCCTGGAGCGGGGGGCTAGCCCACCAAGAGACCCAGTACTTC.

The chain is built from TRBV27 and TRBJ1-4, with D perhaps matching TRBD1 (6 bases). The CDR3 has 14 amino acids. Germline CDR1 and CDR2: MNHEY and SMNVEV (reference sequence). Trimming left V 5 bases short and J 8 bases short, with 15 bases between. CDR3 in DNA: TGTGCCAGCAGTGAAGGACAGTTAGGGGAAAAACTGTTTTTT. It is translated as CASSEGQLGEKLFF.